This T cell receptor beta chain was obtained from a study of CD8+CD57+ T cells in acquired aplastic anemia. According to the study, genomic DNA was the template for TCR beta VDJ and CDR3 profiling. MiXCR, applied by TCRdb to the reads, yields one record per CDR3 protein. The sample comprises 150,000 to 200,000 distinct CDR3 sequences, approximately 51% of which are singletons, and roughly 3.2% rests with the top ten. CDR3 length equals 16 residues. V lost 6 bases, J lost 0 bases, and 15 bases lay in between. CDR1 is MNHNS and CDR2 is SASEGT in the germline V gene. Patients chosen for sequencing had shown CD8+CD57+ cell expansion by flow cytometry.

The sequence came from a human donor with aplastic anemia. Input material: sorted CD4+, CD8+, or CD8+CD57+ T cells (not recorded which) from PBMCs. The chain combines TRBV6-1 with TRBJ1-3; no firm D call. CDR3 DNA: TGTGCCAGCAGCCCGAATAGGAGAGTCTCTGGAAACACCATATATTTT. It translates to CASSPNRRVSGNTIYF.